The 3 T cell receptor beta chains presented below share a single source sample, sequenced in a study of CD8 T cells in Susac syndrome. When the RNA was reverse transcribed, random hexamers were used with an input of about 0.45 to 1 ug. TCRdb used MiXCR to reprocess the immunoSEQ multiplex PCR reads, holding one entry per CDR3 protein. This sample has approximately 19,000 distinct CDR3 sequences, with 85% to 95% found just once. The sequenced material came from CD8+ T cells from PBMCs. The receptors were sampled from a human donor in good health.

This clonotype showed up just once. The V and J genes are TRBV5-6 and TRBJ2-7, with 10 bases that match TRBD1. V dropped 3 bases and J dropped 3; count of bases not matched to a gene: 3. CDR3 length: 14 amino acids. CDR1 is SGHDT, CDR2 YYEEEE, per germline. CDR3: CASSWDRGIYEQYV. The CDR3, as DNA: TGTGCCAGCAGCTGGGACAGGGGCATCTACGAGCAGTACGTC.

V gene TRBV7-6 combines with J gene TRBJ2-1; D unclear. The CDR3 spans 12 residues. The V gene's germline CDR1 is SGHVS and CDR2 FNYEAQ. V lost 3 bases and J 5 bases, leaving 5 bases between the germline ends. This CDR3 reads CASSFSNNEQFF. Here the CDR3 DNA reads TGTGCCAGCAGCTTTTCTAACAATGAGCAGTTCTTC.

This clonotype is a singleton in its sample. The chain uses TRBV13 and TRBJ2-5; tentative D call: TRBD1 (6 bases). V lost 5 bases to trimming and J lost 2 bases, with 15 bases between them. The germline V gene encodes CDR1 PRHDT and CDR2 FYEKMQ (reference sequence). This CDR3 is built from 15 residues. CDR3 in amino acids: CASSIWTAPQETQYF. CDR3 in DNA: TGTGCCAGCAGCATATGGACAGCCCCACAAGAGACCCAGTACTTC.